This T cell receptor beta chain was recorded in a study of cytomegalovirus exposure and HLA in healthy donors. Study-level findings and limits: A prior analysis recorded that most TCR beta V segments were productive about 87% or about 30% of the time.

Germline V gene data show CDR1 as SQVTM and CDR2 as ANQGSEA. The CDR3 totals 13 residues. V dropped 6 bases and J dropped 5; count of bases not matched to a gene: 9. Primers: 60 Vbeta forward and 13 Jbeta reverse. Method: immunoSEQ multiplex PCR; TCRdb's copy keeps in-frame clones and lacks some. The table lists more than 15,000 clones, more than 60% of them singletons. This clone is a singleton in its sample. Its target is not known. Sequencing used PBMCs. This sequence joins TRBV29-1 and TRBJ2-5; 7 bases are shared with TRBD1. This TCR was sampled from a man between 18 and 29 years old in good health and CMV-seronegative. CDR3 nucleotide sequence: TGCAGCGTCACACCACAGGGGTTCGAGACCCAGTACTTC. Its translation: CSVTPQGFETQYF.